The rows below give T cell receptor beta chains drawn from one sample of a study of shared clonotypes between healthy human individuals. Some clones are missing from TCRdb's copy, which holds only in-frame ones; the method was immunoSEQ multiplex PCR. The sample has about 680,000 clones, about 92% seen once. Material: naive CD8+ T cells sorted from blood. All receptors come from a man aged 30 to 39 in good health. The CDR3 runs from the conserved cysteine through the conserved F or W. A D gene is named only where the DNA matches it firmly. Clone size, where shown, is once, few, many, or a class for clones that have expanded.

j_call,clone_size,d_call,v_call,cdr3_aa,cdr3_nt
TRBJ2-3,NA,NA,TRBV25-1,CASSELPGRGTDTQYF,TGTGCCAGCAGTGAATTGCCAGGGAGAGGCACAGATACGCAGTATTTT
TRBJ2-7,NA,TRBD2,TRBV7-6,CASSTLAGGRNEQYF,TGTGCCAGCAGCACGTTAGCGGGAGGGCGTAACGAGCAGTACTTC
TRBJ2-7,NA,TRBD1,TRBV5-1,CASSLGQGEYEQYF,TGCGCCAGCAGCTTAGGACAGGGGGAATACGAGCAGTACTTC
TRBJ2-7,NA,TRBD1,TRBV27,CASSRDRTYEQYF,TGTGCCAGCAGTCGGGACAGGACCTACGAGCAGTACTTC
TRBJ2-2,NA,NA,TRBV7-6,CASSLGGVGELFF,TGTGCCAGCAGCTTAGGGGGCGTCGGGGAGCTGTTTTTT
TRBJ2-3,once,NA,TRBV6-5,CASTSRGGTDTQYF,TGTGCCAGCACCTCCAGAGGGGGCACAGATACGCAGTATTTT
TRBJ2-1,NA,TRBD2,TRBV7-3,CASSLAGVGEQFF,TGTGCCAGCAGCTTGGCGGGAGTTGGTGAGCAGTTCTTC
TRBJ2-2,NA,NA,TRBV25-1,CASSDEGYTGELFF,TGTGCCAGCAGTGACGAGGGATACACCGGGGAGCTGTTTTTT
TRBJ2-7,NA,TRBD1,TRBV4-1,CASSQIPPTGGRLEQYF,TGCGCCAGCAGCCAAATTCCCCCCACAGGGGGTCGGCTCGAGCAGTACTTC
TRBJ2-7,NA,NA,TRBV7-6,CASSRTPSKDEQYF,TGTGCCAGCAGTCGGACACCTTCAAAAGACGAGCAGTACTTC
TRBJ1-5,few,TRBD1,TRBV11-2,CASSRQGLGNQPQHF,TGTGCCAGCAGCCGACAGGGGTTGGGCAATCAGCCCCAGCATTTT
TRBJ2-1,once,TRBD2,TRBV27,CASSLSAGTRVYEQFF,TGTGCCAGCAGTTTAAGTGCCGGGACTAGGGTGTATGAGCAGTTCTTC
TRBJ2-7,NA,NA,TRBV27,CASSPRLDGTREQYF,TGTGCCAGCAGTCCTAGACTTGACGGGACGCGCGAGCAGTACTTC
TRBJ2-3,NA,NA,TRBV7-9,CASSLEGAQYF,TGTGCCAGCAGCTTAGAGGGAGCGCAGTATTTT
TRBJ2-3,NA,TRBD2,TRBV18,CASSSPGLATTDTQYF,TGTGCCAGCTCCTCGCCGGGACTAGCGACCACAGATACGCAGTATTTT
TRBJ2-7,NA,NA,TRBV7-9,CASSLDSSKYEQYF,TGTGCCAGCAGCTTAGATTCCAGTAAATACGAGCAGTACTTC
TRBJ1-1,NA,TRBD1,TRBV25-1,CASSEGTGGTEAFF,TGTGCCAGCAGTGAAGGGACAGGGGGCACTGAAGCTTTCTTT
TRBJ2-7,once,NA,TRBV21-1,CASSIRTSGTYEQYF,TGTGCCAGCAGCATCCGGACTAGCGGGACCTACGAGCAGTACTTC
TRBJ2-1,NA,TRBD2,TRBV27,CASSLSARLREGPLNEQFF,TGTGCCAGCAGTTTATCGGCCCGATTGCGGGAGGGCCCCCTCAATGAGCAGTTCTTC
TRBJ2-3,NA,NA,TRBV5-1,CASSRTTGRGDTQYF,TGCGCCAGCAGCCGGACAACAGGAAGGGGGGATACGCAGTATTTT
TRBJ2-7,once,NA,TRBV27,CASSFPPGLGYEQYF,TGTGCCAGCAGTTTTCCCCCGGGACTCGGCTACGAGCAGTACTTC
TRBJ2-1,NA,TRBD1,TRBV27,CASSRKTGDLYNEQFF,TGTGCCAGCAGTAGAAAGACAGGGGACCTATACAATGAGCAGTTCTTC
TRBJ1-1,NA,NA,TRBV2,CASSFVGAGTEAFF,TGTGCCAGCTCGTTTGTTGGGGCGGGCACTGAAGCTTTCTTT
TRBJ1-5,NA,NA,TRBV6-5,CASSYGQHNQPQHF,TGTGCCAGCAGTTACGGACAGCACAATCAGCCCCAGCATTTT
TRBJ2-3,NA,NA,TRBV5-6,CASRVGAARKDTQYF,TGTGCCAGCAGGGTCGGAGCGGCACGTAAAGATACGCAGTATTTT
TRBJ2-7,NA,NA,TRBV27,CASSTPRGDEQYF,TGTGCCAGCAGTACCCCCAGGGGAGACGAGCAGTACTTC
TRBJ1-2,once,NA,TRBV27,CASSLSRGGDGYTF,TGTGCCAGCAGTTTATCAAGAGGGGGTGATGGCTACACCTTC
TRBJ2-7,NA,TRBD1,TRBV14,CASRETGASYEQYF,TGTGCCAGCAGGGAGACAGGGGCCTCCTACGAGCAGTACTTC
TRBJ2-3,NA,NA,TRBV4-3,CASSQDRQGVDTQYF,TGCGCCAGCAGCCAAGATAGGCAGGGAGTAGATACGCAGTATTTT
TRBJ2-3,NA,NA,TRBV19,CASSPPGVARRETGTDTQYF,TGTGCCAGTAGTCCTCCGGGCGTAGCACGGCGAGAAACTGGGACAGATACGCAGTATTTT
TRBJ2-1,NA,NA,TRBV11-2,CASSLLSSYNEQFF,TGTGCCAGCAGCTTACTAAGCTCCTACAATGAGCAGTTCTTC
TRBJ2-3,few,TRBD2,TRBV6-4,CASSRLADSTDTQYF,TGTGCCAGCAGCCGACTAGCGGATAGCACAGATACGCAGTATTTT
TRBJ2-7,few,TRBD2,TRBV20-1,CSVITSAEQYF,TGCAGTGTGATAACTAGCGCGGAGCAGTACTTC
TRBJ2-1,NA,NA,TRBV2,CASSELSGYSYNEQFF,TGTGCCAGCAGTGAACTTAGCGGATACTCCTACAATGAGCAGTTCTTC
TRBJ2-3,NA,TRBD2,TRBV12-5,CASREQGLAGGMDTQYF,TGTGCTAGCCGCGAACAAGGACTAGCGGGAGGTATGGATACGCAGTATTTT
TRBJ1-5,once,NA,TRBV6-5,CASSDNQPQHF,TGTGCCAGCAGCGACAATCAGCCCCAGCATTTT
TRBJ2-5,NA,TRBD2,TRBV13,CASSSAGDQTTGGTQYF,TGTGCCAGCAGCTCAGCGGGGGACCAGACCACTGGGGGGACCCAGTACTTC
TRBJ1-2,NA,NA,TRBV11-2,CASSFSRELPDYGYTF,TGTGCCAGCAGCTTTTCTCGCGAATTACCTGACTATGGCTACACCTTC
TRBJ2-1,NA,TRBD1,TRBV11-3,CASSSYTGTDNEQFF,TGTGCCAGCAGCTCTTATACCGGGACAGACAATGAGCAGTTCTTC
TRBJ2-5,once,NA,TRBV7-9,CASSLEMGETQYF,TGTGCCAGCAGCCTGGAGATGGGGGAGACCCAGTACTTC
TRBJ2-3,NA,NA,TRBV5-6,CASSLVAGTDTQYF,TGTGCCAGCAGCTTGGTCGCGGGCACAGATACGCAGTATTTT
TRBJ2-2,NA,NA,TRBV11-2,CASSLEYTLAAGELFF,TGTGCCAGCAGCTTAGAGTACACCCTAGCCGCCGGGGAGCTGTTTTTT
TRBJ1-5,once,NA,TRBV5-1,CASSLGQTSNQPQHF,TGCGCCAGCAGCTTGGGGCAGACTAGCAATCAGCCCCAGCATTTT
TRBJ2-7,NA,NA,TRBV2,CASSLPPGRDSYEQYF,TGTGCCAGCAGTCTCCCGCCTGGGCGGGACTCCTACGAGCAGTACTTC
TRBJ1-1,NA,TRBD1,TRBV7-9,CASSDRDKGNTEAFF,TGTGCCAGCAGCGACAGGGACAAAGGGAACACTGAAGCTTTCTTT
TRBJ2-2,NA,NA,TRBV9,CASSVEDGWAGELFF,TGTGCCAGCAGCGTAGAGGACGGATGGGCCGGGGAGCTGTTTTTT
TRBJ2-7,NA,TRBD2,TRBV19,CASSPLAGAYEQYF,TGTGCCAGTAGTCCCCTAGCGGGAGCCTACGAGCAGTACTTC
TRBJ2-2,NA,TRBD2,TRBV19,CASRKTSGISPGELFF,TGTGCCAGTAGGAAGACTAGCGGGATAAGCCCCGGGGAGCTGTTTTTT
TRBJ2-7,NA,TRBD1,TRBV19,CASSATGTGRPAEQYF,TGTGCCAGTAGTGCTACCGGGACAGGGCGTCCTGCGGAGCAGTACTTC
TRBJ1-1,NA,TRBD1,TRBV9,CASSVGQGAMNTEAFF,TGTGCCAGCAGCGTAGGGCAGGGGGCTATGAACACTGAAGCTTTCTTT
TRBJ2-7,NA,TRBD1,TRBV5-5,CASSRQGLSSYEQYF,TGTGCCAGCAGTCGACAGGGGTTAAGCTCCTACGAGCAGTACTTC
TRBJ2-7,once,NA,TRBV6-6,CASSFPGHDYEQYF,TGTGCCAGCAGTTTCCCGGGACACGACTACGAGCAGTACTTC
TRBJ2-3,NA,TRBD2,TRBV4-1,CASSLTSGASTDTQYF,TGCGCCAGCAGCCTCACTAGCGGGGCTAGCACAGATACGCAGTATTTT
TRBJ2-7,NA,NA,TRBV29-1,CSVDGADDSYEQYF,TGCAGCGTTGACGGGGCAGACGACTCCTACGAGCAGTACTTC
TRBJ2-6,NA,NA,TRBV5-1,CASSLRMPGANVLTF,TGCGCCAGCAGCTTGAGGATGCCTGGGGCCAACGTCCTGACTTTC